The entry that follows covers one TCR beta chain sequence. V dropped 5 bases and J dropped 5; count of bases not matched to a gene: 10. The CDR3 has 15 residues. CDR1 is SGHNT, CDR2 YENEEA, per germline. Original analysis: Reference gene primer amplification gave nucleated cell count estimates. Method: immunoSEQ multiplex PCR; TCRdb's copy keeps in-frame clones and lacks some. V, J and clone size are taken as reported in that table, and D and trimming were inferred from the DNA itself. There are just over 300,000 clones in the sample; about nine tenths occur only once, and roughly a tenth lies in the top ten. This sample is part of a study of blood T cell repertoires in COVID-19. Donors of Cohort 3 who recovered were those that had two negative PCRs, clearance, or symptom resolution.

Sequenced material: PBMCs or T cells enriched from blood (not recorded which). The chain has TRBV11-3 and TRBJ2-5; TRBD2 matches at 8 bases. This receptor was taken from a woman aged 40 to 49 who had recovered from COVID-19. The DNA for the CDR3 is TGTGCCAGCAGCGAATCCGGGACTAGTGTCGAGACCCAGTACTTC. Translation: CASSESGTSVETQYF.